This TCR beta chain emerged from a study of blood T cell repertoires in COVID-19. Seattle's enrolled individuals joined amid active infection and were then monitored longitudinally. Germline V gene lookup returns CDR1 MGHDK and CDR2 SYGVNS. With 3 bases removed from V and 4 bases from J, the gap between germline ends came to 10 bases. The CDR3 loop spans 13 amino acids. The method was immunoSEQ multiplex PCR; TCRdb's version includes in-frame clones alone and lacks a portion of them. The sample lists about 200,000 clones; 82% were seen once. The sequenced sample was peripheral blood. The receptor was isolated from a woman at least 80 years old with COVID-19, enrolled during active disease. The rearrangement links TRBV25-1 to TRBJ2-7; D possibly corresponds to TRBD2 (6 bases). The CDR3 DNA is TGTGCCAGCAGTGATCCCGGGAGATACGAGCAGTACTTC. It yields the protein CASSDPGRYEQYF.